Following are 22 T cell receptor beta chains from one sample sequenced in a study of T cells in Graves' hyperthyroidism and ophthalmopathy. RNA transcripts yielded amplified TCR beta CDR3 regions. HTBI primers were the set used in a first-round RT-PCR of the TCR CDR3. TCRdb reprocessed the multiplex PCR reads via MiXCR and lists one record per CDR3 protein. The repertoire consists of roughly 740,000 distinct CDR3 sequences, with roughly 17% occurring once and the leading ten covering 8.4%. Sequenced sample: blood. Every receptor here comes from a man between 18 and 29 years old with Graves' hyperthyroidism.

This clonotype was counted ten times or more. DNA of the CDR3: TGTGCCAGCAATCGACTGGAGCCCTACAATGAGCAGTTCTTC. The encoded protein is CASNRLEPYNEQFF. V is TRBV2 and J is TRBJ2-1; no clear D. Germline assignment: CDR1 SNHLY and CDR2 FYNNEI. V was trimmed by 7 bases and J by 2 bases, leaving 12 bases between them. This CDR3 is built from 14 residues.

This clonotype was counted many times. The chain combines TRBV2 with TRBJ1-2; TRBD1 aligns across 9 bases. V shed 8 bases, J shed 6 bases, and the junction held 10 bases outside the gene matches. The CDR3 consists of 14 residues. Germline assignment: CDR1 SNHLY and CDR2 FYNNEI. The CDR3 is CASYRDRVGDGYTF. The CDR3 DNA sequence: TGTGCCAGCTACCGGGACAGGGTAGGCGATGGCTACACCTTC.

This clonotype was found a few times. The V call is TRBV19, the J call TRBJ2-3, with D hard to call. Germline V CDR1 and CDR2: LNHDA, SQIVND (reference sequence). V was clipped by 7 bases and J by 8 bases, with 10 bases between them. The CDR3 sequence is 11 residues long. The CDR3 sequence is CASTARGTQYF. CDR3 coding DNA: TGTGCCAGTACCGCCCGTGGTACGCAGTATTTT.

About this clonotype: Being one base from a much bigger clone, this may be a read error. The V call is TRBV5-5, the J call TRBJ1-5; D is undetermined. The CDR3 is made up of 13 amino acids. Trimming pared 4 bases from V and 7 bases from J, leaving 12 bases between. CDR1 is SGHKS, CDR2 YYEKEE, per germline (reference sequence). CDR3 sequence (DNA): TGTGCCAGCAGCCTTCGGCCCGACCAGCCCCAGCATTTT. It yields the protein CASSLRPDQPQHF.

This clonotype was seen many times. The V gene is TRBV11-3, the J gene TRBJ1-1; possible D gene TRBD1, 6 bases. Germline V gene lookup returns CDR1 SGHNT and CDR2 YENEEA. Trimming stripped 5 bases from V and 5 bases from J, with 18 bases between. The length of the CDR3 is 15 residues. DNA for the CDR3: TGTGCCAGCAGCCCCCGGGACACCACAAAGACTGAAGCTTTCTTT. It encodes CASSPRDTTKTEAFF.

This clonotype was recorded only once. This may come from a read error, since a much larger clone is one base off. V and J are TRBV11-3 and TRBJ1-2; 8 nucleotides match TRBD1. CDR1 and CDR2 (germline): SGHNT, YENEEA. Trimming took 4 bases from V and 8 from J; bases not matched to a gene: 6. CDR3 length equals 13 residues. The CDR3 DNA sequence: TGTGCCAGCAGCTCATCAGGGGGCAGGGGCTACACCTTC. It is translated as CASSSSGGRGYTF. Looking up the rest from reference TRBV11-3 and TRBJ1-2 gives the full variable domain: EAGVVQSPRYKIIEKKQPVAFWCNPISGHNTLYWYLQNLGQGPELLIRYENEEAVDDSQLPKDRFSAERLKGVDSTLKIQPAELGDSAVYLCASSSSGGRGYTFGSGTRLTVV.

This rearrangement joins TRBV18 to TRBJ2-3; D is possibly TRBD1 (5 bases). Trimming shortened V by 1 base and J by 2 bases, and 10 bases separated the two germline ends. The CDR3 spans 15 residues. CDR1 KGHSH and CDR2 LQKENI come from the germline V gene. CDR3 DNA: TGTGCCAGCTCACCACTGAAGACAGCCACAGATACGCAGTATTTT. Translation: CASSPLKTATDTQYF.

In its sample, this clonotype was seen a few times. V and J are TRBV19 and TRBJ2-7, with D possibly TRBD1 on 5 matching bases. CDR3 length: 12 residues. Germline-derived CDR1 and CDR2 are LNHDA and SQIVND (reference sequence). V lost 5 bases and J 5 bases, leaving 10 bases between the germline ends. The CDR3 region is CASSQGFHEQYF. The CDR3 DNA is TGTGCCAGTAGTCAGGGTTTCCACGAGCAGTACTTC.

In this sample, this clonotype turned up many times. The chain joins TRBV6-2 or TRBV6-3 to TRBJ2-1; D call uncertain. Trimming left V 2 bases short and J 5 bases short, with 7 bases between. Germline assignment: CDR1 MNHEY and CDR2 SVGEGT. The CDR3 is 13 amino acids. The CDR3 loop is CASSYLQDNEQFF. CDR3 in DNA: TGTGCCAGCAGTTACCTTCAGGACAATGAGCAGTTCTTC.

The chain has TRBV5-1 and TRBJ2-2; TRBD1 matches 10 bases. Germline V CDR1 and CDR2: SGHRS, YFSETQ. The CDR3 runs to 18 residues. The V gene end was trimmed by 4 bases and the J gene end by 5 bases; junction bases not matched to a gene: 14. The CDR3 sequence: CASSPGQGGYARTGELFF. The CDR3 DNA is TGCGCCAGCAGCCCCGGACAGGGGGGGTACGCGAGGACCGGGGAGCTGTTTTTT.

The chain couples TRBV6-1 to TRBJ2-1, with D possibly being TRBD2 (6 bases). Germline V lookup: CDR1 MNHNS, CDR2 SASEGT. This CDR3 contains 15 residues. With 6 bases removed from V and 7 bases from J, the gap between germline ends came to 19 bases. Here the CDR3 DNA reads TGTGCCAGCAGCCTGCGGGACCCCGTCGGGAATGAGCAGTTCTTC. This translates into CASSLRDPVGNEQFF.

The table lists this clonotype with many counts. The rearrangement links TRBV27 to TRBJ2-2, with 12 bases aligning to TRBD2. V shed 6 bases, J shed 5 bases, and the junction held 4 bases outside the gene matches. This CDR3 has 15 residues. Germline V gene data show CDR1 as MNHEY and CDR2 as SMNVEV (reference sequence). In DNA form, the CDR3 reads TGTGCCAGCAGCCGACTAGCGGGAGTTACCGGGGAGCTGTTTTTT. Its protein product is CASSRLAGVTGELFF.

The J gene is TRBJ2-2, the V gene TRBV11-2; no clear D gene. Per the germline V gene, CDR1 is SGHAT and CDR2 is FQNNGV. The V gene lost 5 bases and the J gene lost 4 bases, with 14 bases spanning the gap. The CDR3 spans 15 residues. The CDR3 DNA reads TGTGCCAGCAGCGTAGGAAGCTGGGGCACCGGGGAGCTGTTTTTT. Translating gives CASSVGSWGTGELFF. The variable domain in full, completed from reference TRBV11-2 and TRBJ2-2, reads EAGVAQSPRYKIIEKRQSVAFWCNPISGHATLYWYQQILGQGPKLLIQFQNNGVVDDSQLPKDRFSAERLKGVDSTLKIQPAKLEDSAVYLCASSVGSWGTGELFFGEGSRLTVL.

The chain recombines TRBV2 with TRBJ1-2; maybe TRBD1 (5 bases). Trimming pared 7 bases from V and 4 bases from J, leaving 13 bases between. Germline V gene sequence: CDR1 SNHLY, CDR2 FYNNEI. The CDR3 is made up of 13 amino acids. This CDR3 is CASIEGTPYGYTF. In DNA, the CDR3 is TGTGCCAGCATAGAAGGGACCCCCTATGGCTACACCTTC. Full variable domain (remainder filled in from reference TRBV2 and TRBJ1-2): EPEVTQTPSHQVTQMGQEVILRCVPISNHLYFYWYRQILGQKVEFLVSFYNNEISEKSEIFDDQFSVERPDGSNFTLKIRSTKLEDSAMYFCASIEGTPYGYTFGSGTRLTVV.

This clonotype has more than one count but fewer than ten. V usage is TRBV20-1 and J usage is TRBJ2-5; 9 bases line up with TRBD1. With V trimmed by 1 base and J by 5 bases, 8 bases remained unmatched. The CDR3 consists of 15 residues. Germline V gene lookup returns CDR1 DFQATT and CDR2 SNEGSKA (reference sequence). This chain's CDR3 is CSARVTTGGRETQYF. In DNA, the CDR3 is TGCAGTGCTAGAGTGACGACAGGGGGGAGGGAGACCCAGTACTTC.

This clonotype has only a few counts. The chain combines TRBV7-9 with TRBJ2-3, with TRBD1 matching over 10 bases. CDR3 length equals 16 residues. With V trimmed by 5 bases and J by 2 bases, 7 bases remained unmatched. Germline V gene lookup returns CDR1 SEHNR and CDR2 FQNEAQ (reference sequence). The CDR3 spells CASSEPGTGATDTQYF. The CDR3 DNA is TGTGCCAGCAGCGAGCCCGGGACAGGGGCCACAGATACGCAGTATTTT.

In this sample, this clonotype turned up many times. The chain has TRBV18 and TRBJ2-1; perhaps D is TRBD1 or TRBD2 (5 bases each). The V and J ends lost 3 bases and 5 bases respectively, with 14 bases between them. The V gene's germline CDR1 is KGHSH and CDR2 LQKENI. The CDR3 has 15 residues. CDR3 DNA sequence: TGTGCCAGCTCACCTACGGGACCTCGAAACAATGAGCAGTTCTTC. Translated, it gives CASSPTGPRNNEQFF.

This clonotype was detected ten times or more. The V call is TRBV28, the J call TRBJ1-1; no definite D call. V gave up 4 bases and J gave up 4 bases, with 13 bases separating them. Germline-derived CDR1 and CDR2 are MDHEN and SYDVKM. The CDR3 consists of 14 residues. This chain's CDR3 is CASSWGWLGTEAFF. As DNA, the CDR3 is TGTGCCAGCAGTTGGGGATGGCTGGGCACTGAAGCTTTCTTT.

This clonotype has ten or more counts. The V call is TRBV28, the J call TRBJ2-6; D gene ambiguous. CDR3 size: 15 residues. CDR1 is MDHEN, CDR2 SYDVKM, per germline. V was trimmed by 4 bases and J by 2 bases, leaving 9 bases between them. CDR3 sequence reads: CASSSLETGANVLTF. As DNA, the CDR3 is TGTGCCAGCAGTTCATTGGAAACTGGGGCCAACGTCCTGACTTTC.

This clonotype was counted between two and nine times. V and J are TRBV5-1 and TRBJ2-1, with D unclear. V lost 0 bases, J lost 2 bases, and 12 bases lay in between. The CDR3 totals 16 residues. The germline V gene has CDR1 SGHRS and CDR2 YFSETQ. DNA of the CDR3: TGCGCCAGCAGCTTGGGGTTGACTGTTACCTACAATGAGCAGTTCTTC. As protein: CASSLGLTVTYNEQFF.

Ten or more counts support this clonotype. The rearrangement uses TRBV28 and TRBJ2-2; D assignment may be TRBD1 or TRBD2 (5 bases each). From germline, CDR1 is MDHEN and CDR2 SYDVKM. With 4 bases removed from V and 0 bases from J, the gap between germline ends came to 12 bases. The CDR3 contains 16 residues. The chain's CDR3 is CASSSSGTTNTGELFF. In DNA, the CDR3 is TGTGCCAGCAGTTCCTCCGGGACGACGAACACCGGGGAGCTGTTTTTT. Full variable domain (outside the CDR3, taken from reference TRBV28 and TRBJ2-2): DVKVTQSSRYLVKRTGEKVFLECVQDMDHENMFWYRQDPGLGLRLIYFSYDVKMKEKGDIPEGYSVSREKKERFSLILESASTNQTSMYLCASSSSGTTNTGELFFGEGSRLTVL.

Only a few counts were recorded for this clonotype. The chain carries TRBV28 and TRBJ2-1; TRBD2 matches at 9 bases. V was clipped by 8 bases and J by 0 bases; unmatched bases: 5. The CDR3 loop spans 15 amino acids. The germline gives CDR1 MDHEN, CDR2 SYDVKM. The CDR3 loop is CASALAGRSYNEQFF. DNA for the CDR3: TGTGCCAGCGCCCTAGCGGGGCGCTCCTACAATGAGCAGTTCTTC.